This T cell receptor beta chain derives from a study of Ad26.COV2.S vaccination and SARS-CoV-2 variants. Study-level information: Into the muscle, Ad26.COV2.S was dosed once or twice, 56 days apart.

Sample treatment: roughly 20 received Ad26.COV2.S at low or high dose, single or two shots; several received placebo; per-sample allocation not given. Collection of samples fell on day 63 after the first vaccine or placebo injection. Produced via immunoSEQ multiplex PCR; TCRdb's table is partial and in-frame only. The sample includes 450,000 to 550,000 clones, 70% to 90% of them seen just once. Germline CDR1 reads PRHDT; CDR2 reads FYEKMQ (reference sequence). The CDR3 is 16 amino acids. The V segment lost 7 bases and the J segment 4 bases; nucleotides outside the gene matches: 14. With respect to this clone: What it binds is unknown.

Broader study findings: Placebo recipients had lower spike-specific TCR breadth than vaccine recipients.

The sample was peripheral blood, taken in a trial of Ad26.COV2.S vaccine versus placebo. The clonotype comes from a person aged 18-60 years who received the Ad26.COV2.S COVID-19 vaccine or a placebo. The rearrangement uses TRBV13 and TRBJ1-1; 8 positions match TRBD1. The CDR3 DNA sequence: TGTGCCAGCACCGGCCGACCACACAGGGGGTCCACTGAAGCTTTCTTT. Its translation: CASTGRPHRGSTEAFF.